What follows are 25 T cell receptor beta chains derived from one specimen sequenced in a study of blood T cell dynamics during melanoma immunotherapy. Libraries were prepared by immunoSEQ multiplex PCR; TCRdb keeps only in-frame clonotypes and omits some of them. Among about 11,000 clones, 80% to 90% were seen once, and the ten largest hold around 6.9%. Sample time point: week 3, after first cycle of checkpoint inhibitor. The specimen comprised blood, sampled from a patient treated with checkpoint blockade. These receptor sequences come from a human donor with melanoma.

The chain joins TRBV6-5 to TRBJ1-4; 9 bases line up with TRBD1. The V segment lost 5 bases and the J segment 8 bases; nucleotides outside the gene matches: 0. CDR1 is MNHEY, CDR2 SVGAGI, per germline. This CDR3 spans 12 amino acids. The CDR3 reads CASSDRGEKLFF. The DNA of the CDR3 is TGTGCCAGCAGTGACAGGGGGGAAAAACTGTTTTTT.

The V call is TRBV13, the J call TRBJ1-6; unclear D gene. The germline CDR1 and CDR2 sequences are PRHDT and FYEKMQ (reference sequence). Trimming left V 7 bases short and J 0 bases short, with 7 bases between. The CDR3 is 14 residues long. CDR3 in amino acids: CASTRSSYNSPLHF. CDR3 DNA sequence: TGTGCCAGCACAAGGAGCTCCTATAATTCACCCCTCCACTTT.

The rearrangement links TRBV7-8 to TRBJ2-1; the D gene is possibly TRBD2 (5 bases). V was cut by 6 bases and J by 3 bases, with 15 bases left in between. This CDR3 spans 15 amino acids. In germline, CDR1 is SGHVS, CDR2 FQNEAQ. DNA of the CDR3: TGTGCCAGCAGATCCAGCGGAGCCGTCTACAATGAGCAGTTCTTC. This gives the protein CASRSSGAVYNEQFF. Combining the CDR3 with reference TRBV7-8 and TRBJ2-1 gives the whole variable domain GAGVSQSPRYKVAKRGQDVALRCDPISGHVSLFWYQQALGQGPEFLTYFQNEAQLDKSGLPSDRFFAERPEGSVSTLKIQRTQQEDSAVYLCASRSSGAVYNEQFFGPGTRLTVL.

This chain uses TRBV23-1 with TRBJ1-6; D call uncertain. TRBV23-1 is annotated as an ORF whose role is uncertain. There are 16 residues in the CDR3. V shed 5 bases and J shed 0 bases, with 11 bases lying between them. CDR3 sequence: CASSSSLRSYNSPLHF. For the CDR3, the DNA is TGCGCCAGCAGTTCCAGCTTACGCTCCTATAATTCACCCCTCCACTTT.

The chain couples TRBV6-1 to TRBJ1-3; TRBD1 might be the D (5 bases). V was trimmed by 4 bases and J by 0 bases, leaving 10 bases between them. Germline V gene sequence: CDR1 MNHNS, CDR2 SASEGT. The CDR3 runs to 15 residues. In DNA, the CDR3 is TGTGCCAGCAGTGTACAGGCGAACTCTGGAAACACCATATATTTT. Translated: CASSVQANSGNTIYF.

This clone appeared once. The V call is TRBV5-4, the J call TRBJ2-1; no clear D. The CDR3 totals 14 residues. The V end lost 4 bases, the J end lost 6 bases, and 14 bases lay between the germline ends. CDR1 and CDR2 from the germline V gene are SGHNT and YYREEE (reference sequence). The CDR3 DNA reads TGTGCCAGCAGCCTGGATCTAGAGTCCAATGAGCAGTTCTTC. It translates to CASSLDLESNEQFF.

V usage is TRBV5-6 and J usage is TRBJ2-5; D might be TRBD1 (6 bases). Germline V lookup: CDR1 SGHDT, CDR2 YYEEEE. V was clipped by 4 bases and J by 2 bases, with 12 bases between them. The CDR3 sequence is 14 residues long. As DNA, the CDR3 is TGTGCCAGCAGCCCCCAGGGGTTTCAAGAGACCCAGTACTTC. Its protein product is CASSPQGFQETQYF.

This clone is labeled large (0.1 to 1%). This chain links TRBV27 with TRBJ1-2; TRBD1 might be the D (5 bases). The V gene's germline CDR1 is MNHEY and CDR2 SMNVEV (reference sequence). The CDR3 spans 12 residues. V was cut by 5 bases and J by 6 bases, with 10 bases left in between. Written as DNA, the CDR3 is TGTGCCAGCAGTCCGGGGCCCCATGGCTACACCTTC. It translates to CASSPGPHGYTF.

This clone has just one count. The V and J genes are TRBV7-6 and TRBJ1-4; D call uncertain. V lost 5 bases and J 7 bases, leaving 11 bases between the germline ends. The CDR3 totals 13 residues. Germline-derived CDR1 and CDR2 are SGHVS and FNYEAQ. CDR3 coding DNA: TGTGCCAGCAGCCTTGGCCGGGGTGAAAAACTGTTTTTT. Residues: CASSLGRGEKLFF.

This sequence joins TRBV10-3 and TRBJ2-5; 11 bases agree with TRBD1. CDR3 length: 15 amino acids. V lost 5 bases and J lost 5; bases outside the gene matches: 7. Germline lookup yields CDR1 ENHRY and CDR2 SYGVKD. The CDR3 DNA sequence: TGTGCCATCAGTCCCGGGACAGGGGGAGGGGAGACCCAGTACTTC. This gives the protein CAISPGTGGGETQYF.

The gene calls are TRBV11-2 and TRBJ2-2; maybe TRBD1 (5 bases). CDR3 length: 15 residues. In germline, CDR1 is SGHAT, CDR2 FQNNGV. Trimming shortened V by 4 bases and J by 6 bases, and 15 bases separated the two germline ends. The CDR3 reads CASSSTRRRAGELFF. In nucleotides, the CDR3 is TGTGCCAGCAGCTCGACTCGGCGCAGGGCCGGGGAGCTGTTTTTT.

The chain combines TRBV5-1 with TRBJ2-5, with D perhaps matching TRBD1 (6 bases). CDR3 size: 13 residues. The germline V and J ends were trimmed by 5 bases and 4 bases, with 12 bases remaining between them. Germline CDR1 and CDR2: SGHRS and YFSETQ. For the CDR3, the DNA is TGCGCCAGCAGGTCGACAGGTTCAGAGACCCAGTACTTC. Translation gives CASRSTGSETQYF.

This clone was detected only once. The chain has TRBV15 and TRBJ2-7; D possibly matches TRBD1 or TRBD2 (5 bases each). The CDR3 is made up of 12 amino acids. CDR1 and CDR2 from the germline V gene are LNHNV and YYDKDF (reference sequence). V was shortened by 2 bases and J by 8 bases, with 10 bases between the two germline ends. DNA of the CDR3: TGTGCCACCAGCAGACAGGGAGAGAAGCAGTACGTC. It translates to CATSRQGEKQYV.

This chain's CDR3 is CASSRSGGGTNTGELFF. Here the CDR3 DNA reads TGTGCCAGCAGCCGTAGCGGGGGGGGTACGAACACCGGGGAGCTGTTTTTT. This chain links TRBV5-4 with TRBJ2-2; 11 bases fit TRBD2. This CDR3 contains 17 residues. V trimming: 4 bases; J trimming: 0 bases; junction bases outside the gene matches: 5. Looked up from germline, CDR1 is SGHNT and CDR2 is YYREEE (reference sequence).

The chain combines TRBV21-1 with TRBJ1-5. TRBV21-1 is given as a pseudogene. The CDR3 runs to 12 residues. CDR3 DNA: TGTGCCATTAAAGTAGGCAATCAGCCCCAGCATTTT. It yields the protein CAIKVGNQPQHF.

The rearrangement joins TRBV7-2 to TRBJ1-2, with TRBD1 matching over 9 bases. The CDR3 is 14 residues long. Trimming took 1 base from V and 5 from J; bases not matched to a gene: 2. Germline assignment: CDR1 SGHTA and CDR2 FQGNSA. In DNA, the CDR3 is TGTGCCAGCAGCTTAGGACAGGGGGTTTATGGCTACACCTTC. This gives the protein CASSLGQGVYGYTF.

The chain joins TRBV4-3 to TRBJ2-1; 11 bases are shared with TRBD2. The CDR3 contains 17 residues. Trimming cost V 1 base and J 2 bases; bases outside gene matches: 4. CDR1 and CDR2 (germline): LGHNA, YSLEER. In DNA form, the CDR3 reads TGCGCCAGCAGCCAAGCCCCTAGCGGGGGGCCCTACAATGAGCAGTTCTTC. It translates to CASSQAPSGGPYNEQFF.

This rearrangement joins TRBV19 to TRBJ1-6, with D maybe TRBD1 (5 bases). The CDR3 runs to 15 residues. Trimming took off 2 bases at V and 9 bases at J, with 14 bases between the two ends. CDR1 and CDR2 (germline): LNHDA, SQIVND (reference sequence). The DNA for the CDR3 is TGTGCCAGTAGTATATCTGAGGGGAAAGTTTCACCCCTCCACTTT. Amino acids: CASSISEGKVSPLHF.

This clone was seen once. The rearrangement joins TRBV6-5 to TRBJ1-1; TRBD1 might be the D (6 bases). Between the trimmed V and J ends, which lost 5 bases and 6 bases, there was a span of 19 bases. The V gene's germline CDR1 is MNHEY and CDR2 SVGAGI. CDR3 size: 15 residues. The CDR3, as DNA: TGTGCCAGCAGTCCCTCCAGGCAAGGGACACCTGAAGCTTTCTTT. Translated, it gives CASSPSRQGTPEAFF.

In this sample, this clone turned up a few times. The chain joins TRBV29-1 to TRBJ1-1; the D gene is possibly TRBD1 (5 bases). The CDR3 spans 14 residues. Germline V gene data show CDR1 as SQVTM and CDR2 as ANQGSEA. V lost 2 bases to trimming and J lost 1 base, with 11 bases between them. The CDR3 bases are TGCAGCGTTGAATCAGGGCCACGGAACACTGAAGCTTTCTTT. Its protein is CSVESGPRNTEAFF.

CDR3 protein: CATSREGSAGMNTEAFF. In nucleotides, the CDR3 is TGTGCCACCAGCAGAGAAGGGTCGGCAGGGATGAACACTGAAGCTTTCTTT. The J gene is TRBJ1-1, the V gene TRBV15; weak D call: TRBD1 (5 bases). This CDR3 comprises 17 residues. CDR1 is LNHNV, CDR2 YYDKDF, per germline (reference sequence). V lost 0 bases and J lost 0, with 14 bases in between.

The genes are TRBV6-6 and TRBJ1-1; D unresolved. Trimming took off 2 bases at V and 11 bases at J, with 9 bases between the two ends. The V gene's germline CDR1 is MNHNY and CDR2 SVGAGI (reference sequence). CDR3 size: 11 residues. CDR3 DNA sequence: TGTGCCAGCAGTTACGATGTGTCGGCTTTCTTT. Translating it yields CASSYDVSAFF.

The genes are TRBV4-1 and TRBJ1-3; no clear D gene. V gave up 4 bases and J gave up 2 bases, with 12 bases separating them. The CDR3 runs 15 residues. The V gene's germline CDR1 is MGHRA and CDR2 YSYEKL. As DNA, the CDR3 is TGCGCCAGCAGCCTCGACGGACGGACTGGAAACACCATATATTTT. Translated: CASSLDGRTGNTIYF.

The V gene is TRBV6-1, the J gene TRBJ1-2, with 10 bases that match TRBD1. Trimming at V came to 2 bases and at J to 10 bases, leaving 7 bases not matched to a gene. Germline values: CDR1 MNHNS, CDR2 SASEGT. This CDR3 spans 14 amino acids. In DNA, the CDR3 is TGTGCCAGCAGTGAAAGCGGGACAGGGGTGCACTACACCTTC. This encodes CASSESGTGVHYTF.

This chain uses TRBV30 with TRBJ2-2; 7 bases agree with TRBD1. CDR1 and CDR2 (germline): GTSNPN, SVGIG (reference sequence). J was trimmed by 6 bases and V by 4 bases; bases with no gene match: 8. The CDR3 contains 14 residues. CDR3 residues: CAWNRQGWAGELFF. The CDR3 nucleotides are TGTGCCTGGAATCGACAGGGTTGGGCCGGGGAGCTGTTTTTT. The full variable domain, its missing parts supplied by reference TRBV30 and TRBJ2-2, is SQTIHQWPATLVQPVGSPLSLECTVEGTSNPNLYWYRQAAGRGLQLLFYSVGIGQISSEVPQNLSASRPQDRQFILSSKKLLLSDSGFYLCAWNRQGWAGELFFGEGSRLTVL.